The 29 T cell receptor beta chains reported below all come from one sample, sequenced in a study of technical replicates of blood from four donors (dated by TCRdb to the late 2010s). Preparation of the library involved the immunoSEQ multiplex PCR assay. Held by TCRdb, this immuneACCESS table contains in-frame sequences only and omits some clones. Under half of the omission traces to an unresolved V gene where checked; the cause of the rest is unknown. This sample holds approximately 75,000 clones; about 81% were observed only once. The top ten clones comprise around 4% of the sample. The sequencing input was PBMCs. The source of these receptors is a human donor in good health. Some clones in this sample may be carry-over from other donors' samples.

The genes are TRBV30 and TRBJ2-3, with TRBD2 matching 10 bases. Trimming cost V 4 bases and J 6 bases; bases outside gene matches: 13. The CDR3 length is 16 residues. The germline V gene has CDR1 GTSNPN and CDR2 SVGIG (reference sequence). CDR3 DNA sequence: TGTGCCTGGACTGGCCTAGCGGGAGCCAACGCGGATACGCAGTATTTT. This codes for CAWTGLAGANADTQYF. Variable domain in full (rest from reference TRBV30 and TRBJ2-3): SQTIHQWPATLVQPVGSPLSLECTVEGTSNPNLYWYRQAAGRGLQLLFYSVGIGQISSEVPQNLSASRPQDRQFILSSKKLLLSDSGFYLCAWTGLAGANADTQYFGPGTRLTVL.

This sequence joins TRBV29-1 and TRBJ1-1, with a possible D match to TRBD1 (6 bases). CDR3 size: 13 residues. Deletions cut 5 bases from V and 1 base from J, with 11 bases between. CDR1 is SQVTM and CDR2 is ANQGSEA in the germline V gene. CDR3 residues: CSVTGLQNTEAFF. DNA of the CDR3: TGCAGCGTTACAGGGCTCCAGAACACTGAAGCTTTCTTT.

This clone was seen more than once but under ten times. The V call is TRBV2, the J call TRBJ1-1; 9 nucleotides line up with TRBD1. Germline lookup yields CDR1 SNHLY and CDR2 FYNNEI. The CDR3 is 15 residues long. J lost 2 bases, V lost 6 bases, and 7 bases had no gene match. Here the CDR3 reads CASSPRTGVNTEAFF. CDR3 DNA: TGTGCCAGCAGCCCCCGGACAGGGGTAAACACTGAAGCTTTCTTT.

This clone was detected only a few times. The rearrangement joins TRBV30 to TRBJ2-5, with 11 bases matching TRBD2. The CDR3 extends over 15 amino acids. V shed 0 bases, J shed 5 bases, and the junction held 5 bases outside the gene matches. CDR1 and CDR2 from the germline V gene are GTSNPN and SVGIG (reference sequence). The CDR3: CAWSVGRTSGETQYF. In DNA form, the CDR3 reads TGTGCCTGGAGTGTCGGTCGGACTAGCGGGGAGACCCAGTACTTC. The full variable domain, with the rest looked up from reference TRBV30 and TRBJ2-5, is SQTIHQWPATLVQPVGSPLSLECTVEGTSNPNLYWYRQAAGRGLQLLFYSVGIGQISSEVPQNLSASRPQDRQFILSSKKLLLSDSGFYLCAWSVGRTSGETQYFGPGTRLLVL.

The genes are TRBV4-3 and TRBJ2-1; weak D call: TRBD2 (6 bases). CDR1 and CDR2 from the germline V gene are LGHNA and YSLEER. This CDR3 is 16 amino acids long. V lost 1 base, J lost 3 bases, and 13 bases lay in between. The CDR3 DNA reads as TGCGCCAGCAGCCAAGGACGGGCGGGACTCTACAATGAGCAGTTCTTC. Amino acids: CASSQGRAGLYNEQFF.

V is TRBV5-4 and J is TRBJ2-5, with 12 bases that match TRBD2. The J segment lost 5 bases and the V segment lost 2 bases, leaving 4 bases of the junction unmatched. Germline CDR1 SGHNT, CDR2 YYREEE (reference sequence). The CDR3 totals 15 residues. This CDR3 reads CASSFTSGGLETQYF. CDR3 coding DNA: TGTGCCAGCAGCTTCACTAGCGGGGGGCTGGAGACCCAGTACTTC.

V and J are TRBV19 and TRBJ2-7, with TRBD1 as a possible D gene (5 bases). The germline V and J ends were trimmed by 3 bases and 4 bases, with 10 bases remaining between them. This CDR3 is 13 amino acids long. The germline CDR1 and CDR2 sequences are LNHDA and SQIVND (reference sequence). CDR3: CASSIWGEYEQYF. The CDR3 coding sequence is TGTGCCAGTAGTATCTGGGGCGAGTACGAGCAGTACTTC. The variable domain in full, completed from reference TRBV19 and TRBJ2-7, reads DGGITQSPKYLFRKEGQNVTLSCEQNLNHDAMYWYRQDPGQGLRLIYYSQIVNDFQKGDIAEGYSVSREKKESFPLTVTSAQKNPTAFYLCASSIWGEYEQYFGPGTRLTVT.

The rearrangement uses TRBV29-1 and TRBJ2-1; TRBD2 aligns across 8 bases. The germline V gene encodes CDR1 SQVTM and CDR2 ANQGSEA. This CDR3 region has 14 residues. V trimming: 4 bases; J trimming: 5 bases; junction bases outside the gene matches: 7. Here the CDR3 reads CSVAASGRHNEQFF. The CDR3 DNA follows: TGCAGCGTTGCGGCTAGCGGGCGACACAATGAGCAGTTCTTC.

This clone was picked up one time. The chain carries TRBV7-8 and TRBJ1-1; D not resolved. The V end lost 5 bases, the J end lost 6 bases, and 16 bases lay between the germline ends. Germline CDR1 reads SGHVS; CDR2 reads FQNEAQ. CDR3 length equals 14 residues. Here the CDR3 DNA reads TGTGCCAGCAGCACCACGGGGAGGGCCGCTGAAGCTTTCTTT. Protein product: CASSTTGRAAEAFF.

The rearrangement links TRBV7-9 to TRBJ1-1; unclear D gene. The CDR3 sequence is 15 residues long. Trimming cost V 4 bases and J 14 bases, with 26 bases left between them. Germline assignment: CDR1 SEHNR and CDR2 FQNEAQ (reference sequence). CDR3 bases: TGTGCCAGCAGCTACGCCGGCTCAGAAGGAGGAGAAGGGTTCTTT. Amino acid sequence: CASSYAGSEGGEGFF.

The genes are TRBV21-1 and TRBJ2-7; the table's D call TRBD1 went unverified against the DNA. TRBV21-1 is noted as a pseudogene. This CDR3 spans 15 amino acids. The CDR3 DNA reads TGTGCCAGCAGCCTAAACCGGGACAGGGTCGACGAGCAGTACTTC. It translates to CASSLNRDRVDEQYF.

The chain couples TRBV6-5 to TRBJ2-7; 10 bases fit TRBD1. The CDR3 has 15 amino acids. Losses at the gene ends were 6 bases for V and 3 bases for J; bases not matched to a gene: 8. Per germline, CDR1 MNHEY and CDR2 SVGAGI. CDR3 sequence (DNA): TGTGCCAGCAGACGGGACAGGGGAGTCTTCTACGAGCAGTACTTC. It specifies CASRRDRGVFYEQYF.

The rearrangement joins TRBV27 to TRBJ2-1; 8 nucleotides match TRBD2. This CDR3 comprises 13 residues. CDR1 MNHEY and CDR2 SMNVEV come from the germline V gene (reference sequence). Trimming at V came to 6 bases and at J to 10 bases, leaving 8 bases not matched to a gene. CDR3 protein: CASRLAGLGEQFF. The CDR3, as DNA: TGTGCCAGCAGGTTAGCGGGACTGGGCGAGCAGTTCTTC.

This chain connects TRBV20-1 to TRBJ2-1; TRBD2 is a possible D gene (6 bases). The CDR3 is 11 amino acids. Germline V gene lookup returns CDR1 DFQATT and CDR2 SNEGSKA (reference sequence). The CDR3 sequence is CSPRGGDEQFF. The CDR3 DNA reads as TGCAGCCCGAGGGGCGGGGATGAGCAGTTCTTC.

The rearrangement links TRBV25-1 to TRBJ2-7; tentative D call: TRBD2 (6 bases). The V and J ends lost 7 bases and 4 bases respectively, with 8 bases between them. CDR1 and CDR2 (germline): MGHDK, SYGVNS. CDR3 size: 11 residues. In DNA form, the CDR3 reads TGTGCCAGCACCGGAGGGTACGAGCAGTACTTC. Its protein is CASTGGYEQYF.

The V gene is TRBV6-4, the J gene TRBJ2-1; 7 nucleotides agree with TRBD1. CDR1 and CDR2 from the germline V gene are MRHNA and SNTAGT. V was pared by 4 bases and J by 0 bases, with 3 bases of the junction left unmatched. The CDR3 length is 15 residues. This CDR3 is CASSAQGDSYNEQFF. The CDR3 DNA is TGTGCCAGCAGTGCTCAGGGGGACTCCTACAATGAGCAGTTCTTC.

A few counts support this clone. The chain is built from TRBV7-9 and TRBJ1-1; 7 bases map to TRBD1. Per germline, CDR1 SEHNR and CDR2 FQNEAQ (reference sequence). V dropped 5 bases and J dropped 2; count of bases not matched to a gene: 8. The CDR3 is 15 amino acids. The CDR3 DNA reads as TGTGCCAGCAGCCTGTACAGGGGAGTCAACACTGAAGCTTTCTTT. Translated, it gives CASSLYRGVNTEAFF.

The chain employs TRBV30 and TRBJ2-5; perhaps TRBD2 as D (6 bases). Germline V CDR1 and CDR2: GTSNPN, SVGIG (reference sequence). The CDR3 loop spans 13 amino acids. Trimming took off 2 bases at V and 5 bases at J, with 12 bases between the two ends. The CDR3 here is CAWSRERMETQYF. DNA for the CDR3: TGTGCCTGGAGTCGGGAGAGAATGGAGACCCAGTACTTC.

The gene calls are TRBV27 and TRBJ2-1, with TRBD1 identical over 8 bases. This CDR3 has 14 residues. Germline assignment: CDR1 MNHEY and CDR2 SMNVEV (reference sequence). V was clipped by 6 bases and J by 4 bases; unmatched bases: 5. This chain's CDR3 is CASSRQGAYNEQFF. The DNA for the CDR3 is TGTGCCAGCAGCCGGCAGGGGGCGTACAATGAGCAGTTCTTC.

The V gene is TRBV18, the J gene TRBJ1-5, with D perhaps matching TRBD1 (5 bases). The germline V and J ends were trimmed by 3 bases and 10 bases, with 13 bases remaining between them. This CDR3 has 13 amino acids. Looked up from germline, CDR1 is KGHSH and CDR2 is LQKENI. CDR3 loop: CASSPASGGPQHF. The DNA of the CDR3 is TGTGCCAGCTCACCGGCCTCGGGGGGACCCCAGCATTTT. The variable domain in full, completed from reference TRBV18 and TRBJ1-5, reads NAGVMQNPRHLVRRRGQEARLRCSPMKGHSHVYWYRQLPEEGLKFMVYLQKENIIDESGMPKERFSAEFPKEGPSILRIQQVVRGDSAAYFCASSPASGGPQHFGDGTRLSIL.

J is TRBJ2-7 and V is TRBV30; 8 bases fit TRBD1. J was trimmed by 5 bases and V by 2 bases; bases with no gene match: 8. This CDR3 has 14 amino acids. Germline V gene data show CDR1 as GTSNPN and CDR2 as SVGIG (reference sequence). CDR3 in DNA: TGTGCCTGGAGTACCCCAGGGGGCCTCAACGAGCAGTACTTC. As protein: CAWSTPGGLNEQYF.

The chain links TRBV9 to TRBJ1-3; D is undetermined. The CDR3 consists of 15 residues. Germline CDR1 and CDR2: SGDLS and YYNGEE. Trimming stripped 1 base from V and 0 bases from J, with 8 bases between. The CDR3 reads CASSVNGISGNTIYF. CDR3 DNA: TGTGCCAGCAGCGTAAACGGTATCTCTGGAAACACCATATATTTT. Together with reference TRBV9 and TRBJ1-3, the CDR3 gives the full variable domain: DSGVTQTPKHLITATGQRVTLRCSPRSGDLSVYWYQQSLDQGLQFLIQYYNGEERAKGNILERFSAQQFPDLHSELNLSSLELGDSALYFCASSVNGISGNTIYFGEGSWLTVV.

V and J are TRBV19 and TRBJ2-5; D gene ambiguous. CDR1 and CDR2 (germline): LNHDA, SQIVND (reference sequence). The CDR3 is 14 residues long. V dropped 6 bases and J dropped 5 bases, with 16 bases sitting between them. CDR3 loop: CASRKPGAWETQYF. The CDR3 nucleotides are TGTGCCAGTAGGAAACCCGGAGCGTGGGAGACCCAGTACTTC.

This clone was observed a single time. CDR3 sequence: CSIQDTRGAFF. CDR3 nucleotide sequence: TGCAGCATACAGGACACCAGGGGAGCTTTCTTT. The rearrangement joins TRBV29-1 to TRBJ1-1; D perhaps matches TRBD1 (6 bases). This CDR3 contains 11 residues. Trimming pared 8 bases from V and 10 bases from J, leaving 17 bases between. Germline V gene data show CDR1 as SQVTM and CDR2 as ANQGSEA.

The chain couples TRBV5-4 to TRBJ1-1; D may be TRBD1 (6 bases). V lost 3 bases to trimming and J lost 4 bases, with 10 bases between them. This CDR3 comprises 13 residues. CDR1 SGHNT and CDR2 YYREEE come from the germline V gene (reference sequence). The CDR3 region is CASSSTGSTEAFF. Written as DNA, the CDR3 is TGTGCCAGCAGCTCAACAGGGTCCACTGAAGCTTTCTTT.

V and J are TRBV6-6 and TRBJ1-1; D ambiguous. The ends were cut back, 4 bases at V and 4 bases at J, with 13 bases in the middle. The CDR3 spans 14 residues. The germline CDR1 and CDR2 sequences are MNHNY and SVGAGI (reference sequence). CDR3 loop: CASSSLGEFTEAFF. The CDR3 bases are TGTGCCAGCAGTTCCCTTGGTGAGTTCACTGAAGCTTTCTTT.

This sequence joins TRBV18 and TRBJ2-6; TRBD1 matches at 9 bases. The CDR3 is 17 residues long. The ends lost 3 bases at V and 4 bases at J; junction bases unmatched: 7. Germline V lookup: CDR1 KGHSH, CDR2 LQKENI. The CDR3 here is CASSPTGGARGANVLTF. CDR3 nucleotides: TGTGCCAGCTCACCTACAGGGGGCGCGAGAGGGGCCAACGTCCTGACTTTC.

V and J are TRBV5-1 and TRBJ2-7, with D possibly being TRBD1 (6 bases). Germline V CDR1 and CDR2: SGHRS, YFSETQ. Between the trimmed V and J ends, which lost 0 bases and 2 bases, there was a span of 9 bases. CDR3 size: 14 residues. As DNA, the CDR3 is TGCGCCAGCAGCTTGGAGGCAGGGGCCTACGAGCAGTACTTC. Amino acids: CASSLEAGAYEQYF.

This chain links TRBV7-2 with TRBJ2-1; 8 bases are a match to TRBD2. This CDR3 is 15 amino acids long. Germline values: CDR1 SGHTA, CDR2 FQGNSA. Losses at the gene ends were 2 bases for V and 8 bases for J; bases not matched to a gene: 8. The CDR3 coding sequence is TGTGCCAGCAGCTTAAAGGGACTAGTTAGCGATGAGCAGTTCTTC. Its protein is CASSLKGLVSDEQFF.